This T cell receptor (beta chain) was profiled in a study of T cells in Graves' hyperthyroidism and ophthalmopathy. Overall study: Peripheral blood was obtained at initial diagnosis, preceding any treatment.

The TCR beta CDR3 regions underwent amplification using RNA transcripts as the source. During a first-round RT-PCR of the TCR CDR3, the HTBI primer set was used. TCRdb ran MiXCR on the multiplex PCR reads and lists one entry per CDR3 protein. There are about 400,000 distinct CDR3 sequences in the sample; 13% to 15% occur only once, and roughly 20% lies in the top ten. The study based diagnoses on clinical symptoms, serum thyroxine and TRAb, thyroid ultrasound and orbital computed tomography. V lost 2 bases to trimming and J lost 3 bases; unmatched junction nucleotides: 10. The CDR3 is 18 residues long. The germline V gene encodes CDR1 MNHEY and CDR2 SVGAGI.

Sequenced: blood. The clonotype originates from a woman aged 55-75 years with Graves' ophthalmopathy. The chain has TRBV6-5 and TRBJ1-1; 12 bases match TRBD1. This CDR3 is CASSYGDRGRSPYTEAFF. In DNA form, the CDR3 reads TGTGCCAGCAGTTACGGGGACAGGGGGCGATCACCCTACACTGAAGCTTTCTTT.